This TCR beta chain is drawn from a study of T cell responses to AZD1222 COVID-19 vaccine. The germline gives CDR1 SGHRS, CDR2 YFSETQ. V dropped 0 bases and J dropped 4; count of bases not matched to a gene: 9. The CDR3 is 17 amino acids. Using immunoSEQ multiplex PCR, the repertoire was profiled, and TCRdb retains in-frame clones only, with some absent. This table holds 100,000 or so clones, about 85% found once. This clonotype was obtained from an adult in good health. The input for sequencing was peripheral blood, taken on day 0 of AZD1222 vaccination. The V and J genes are TRBV5-1 and TRBJ2-2; TRBD1 aligns across 7 bases. CDR3 region: CASSLAQVGQFTGELFF. The DNA for the CDR3 is TGCGCCAGCAGCTTGGCTCAGGTGGGACAGTTCACCGGGGAGCTGTTTTTT.